The rows below give T cell receptor beta chains drawn from one sample of a study of blood T cell repertoires in COVID-19. TCRdb's copy holds only in-frame clones and misses some; the assay was immunoSEQ multiplex PCR. The table lists some 96,000 clones, 86% of them singletons. Source material: peripheral blood. These receptors came from a man older than 75 with acute or convalescent COVID-19. Each CDR3 is given with its conserved first and last residue. The order of the fields is D gene, J gene, clone size, V gene, CDR3 protein, CDR3 DNA. The D gene is left open where the match is weak. Clone size is stated in some rows and not others, as once, few, many or a class when expanded.

>TRBD1|TRBJ1-1|once|TRBV28
CASSSTGGITEAFF
TGTGCCAGCAGTTCTACAGGGGGTATCACTGAAGCTTTCTTT
>TRBD2|TRBJ2-3|NA|TRBV7-2
CASSFPPSGFSTDTQYF
TGTGCCAGCAGCTTCCCCCCTAGCGGGTTTAGCACAGATACGCAGTATTTT
>NA|TRBJ2-3|NA|TRBV7-9
CASSLAWRGDTQYF
TGTGCCAGCAGCTTAGCGTGGAGGGGAGATACGCAGTATTTT
>TRBD1|TRBJ2-1|NA|TRBV3-1/TRBV3-2
CASSRNPGTGHEQFF
TGTGCCAGCAGCCGCAATCCCGGGACAGGACATGAGCAGTTCTTC
>TRBD2|TRBJ2-3|NA|TRBV9
CASSTAGLAGQDTQYF
TGTGCCAGCAGCACCGCGGGACTAGCGGGACAGGATACGCAGTATTTT
>NA|TRBJ1-5|NA|TRBV19
CASSIVVNQPQHF
TGTGCCAGTAGTATAGTAGTCAATCAGCCCCAGCATTTT
>TRBD1|TRBJ2-1|once|TRBV7-2
CASSVGDSDNEQFF
TGTGCCAGCAGCGTTGGGGACAGCGACAATGAGCAGTTCTTC
>TRBD1|TRBJ1-1|NA|TRBV28
CASSGGLAGGMNTEAFF
TGTGCCAGCAGTGGAGGGTTGGCAGGGGGGATGAACACTGAAGCTTTCTTT
>TRBD1|TRBJ2-2|NA|TRBV5-1
CASSSGQFTGELFF
TGCGCCAGCAGCTCGGGACAGTTCACCGGGGAGCTGTTTTTT
>NA|TRBJ2-4|NA|TRBV11-2
CASSLQVGGNIQYF
TGTGCCAGCAGCCTCCAGGTGGGGGGAAACATTCAGTACTTC
>NA|TRBJ1-2|NA|TRBV5-6
CASSFPQDRGYTF
TGTGCCAGCAGCTTCCCCCAGGACAGAGGCTACACCTTC
>NA|TRBJ1-1|NA|TRBV9
CASSVDFRRGDTEAFF
TGTGCCAGCAGCGTAGATTTTCGCAGGGGCGACACTGAAGCTTTCTTT
>NA|TRBJ1-3|NA|TRBV10-3
CAISITGIGETQSGNTIYF
TGTGCCATCAGCATCACAGGGATCGGAGAGACTCAATCTGGAAACACCATATATTTT
>NA|TRBJ2-7|NA|TRBV6-6
CASSSRTVKGYEQYF
TGTGCCAGCAGTTCCCGGACTGTGAAAGGATACGAGCAGTACTTC
>TRBD1|TRBJ1-1|NA|TRBV7-9
CASSTTGEHTEAFF
TGTGCCAGCAGCACGACAGGGGAGCACACTGAAGCTTTCTTT
>TRBD1|TRBJ2-3|NA|TRBV5-1
CASSSGQHTDTQYF
TGCGCCAGCAGCTCGGGACAGCACACAGATACGCAGTATTTT
>TRBD2|TRBJ2-1|NA|TRBV5-1
CASSFPTSGVYYNEQFF
TGCGCCAGCAGCTTTCCGACTAGCGGGGTTTACTACAATGAGCAGTTCTTC
>NA|TRBJ2-4|NA|TRBV19
CASSIEVRVVTKNIQYF
TGTGCCAGTAGTATAGAGGTGAGGGTAGTAACCAAAAACATTCAGTACTTC
>NA|TRBJ1-2|NA|TRBV4-1
CASSQDAGNRGYTF
TGCGCCAGCAGCCAAGATGCCGGAAACAGAGGCTACACCTTC
>TRBD1|TRBJ1-2|NA|TRBV6-2/TRBV6-3
CASSPDRDYGYTF
TGTGCCAGCAGTCCCGACAGGGACTATGGCTACACCTTC
>TRBD2|TRBJ2-3|NA|TRBV6-2/TRBV6-3
CASRPRTSGRAHQSDTQYF
TGTGCCAGCAGACCTAGGACTAGCGGGAGGGCCCATCAGTCAGATACGCAGTATTTT
>NA|TRBJ2-3|NA|TRBV10-3
CAIRPVEADTQYF
TGTGCCATCAGGCCTGTTGAGGCAGATACGCAGTATTTT
>NA|TRBJ2-7|NA|TRBV18
CASSPLPYEQYF
TGTGCCAGCTCACCACTTCCTTACGAGCAGTACTTC
>NA|TRBJ1-3|NA|TRBV19
CASSIPAGRSGNTIYF
TGTGCCAGTAGTATCCCCGCGGGTCGCTCTGGAAACACCATATATTTT
>NA|TRBJ2-5|once|TRBV5-6
CASSLVGARETQYF
TGTGCCAGCAGCTTGGTGGGGGCTCGAGAGACCCAGTACTTC
>NA|TRBJ1-5|NA|TRBV7-3
CASSPDRNQPQHF
TGTGCCAGCAGCCCTGACAGAAATCAGCCCCAGCATTTT